This entry lists 18 T cell receptor beta chains sequenced from one sample in a study of response to subunit inactivated influenza vaccine. TCRdb used MiXCR to reprocess the RT-PCR reads, holding one entry per CDR3 protein. The sample holds about 700,000 distinct CDR3 sequences; around 15% are singletons and the top ten take less than 9%. The source material was PBMCs from blood, sampled around two weeks before vaccination. The receptors stem from a man in his fifties who received an inactivated influenza vaccine.

This clonotype turned up a few times. This chain uses TRBV4-1 with TRBJ2-7; 9 bases align to TRBD2. The germline V gene encodes CDR1 MGHRA and CDR2 YSYEKL. Trimming took 2 bases from V and 4 from J; bases not matched to a gene: 6. This CDR3 has 15 amino acids. The CDR3 coding sequence is TGCGCCAGCAGCCAACCAAGCGGGGGGCGTTACGAGCAGTACTTC. Translated, it gives CASSQPSGGRYEQYF.

The sample holds a few counts of this clonotype. J is TRBJ2-7 and V is TRBV28, with 7 bases that match TRBD2. V lost 5 bases to trimming and J lost 3 bases; unmatched junction nucleotides: 10. Germline assignment: CDR1 MDHEN and CDR2 SYDVKM. The CDR3 extends over 15 amino acids. CDR3: CASSLTPGTNYEQYF. In nucleotides, the CDR3 is TGTGCCAGCAGTCTCACCCCCGGGACTAACTACGAGCAGTACTTC.

The CDR3 nucleotides are TGTGCCAGCAGCTTGTCGGGGGGCGGTGTGACCCAGTACTTC. Encoded protein: CASSLSGGGVTQYF. The chain carries TRBV5-6 and TRBJ2-5; TRBD2 is a possible D gene (7 bases). The ends were cut back, 1 base at V and 7 bases at J, with 14 bases in the middle. The CDR3 consists of 14 residues. Germline CDR1 is SGHDT and CDR2 is YYEEEE.

The chain couples TRBV5-1 to TRBJ2-1; D possibly corresponds to TRBD2 (5 bases). The V gene's germline CDR1 is SGHRS and CDR2 YFSETQ. V shed 5 bases and J shed 2 bases, with 14 bases lying between them. This CDR3 has 15 amino acids. In DNA form, the CDR3 reads TGCGCCAGCAGTTTAGGACTGCTCCCCTACAATGAGCAGTTCTTC. Protein product: CASSLGLLPYNEQFF.

This clonotype was picked up one time. In nucleotides, the CDR3 is TGTGCCAGTAGTATAGAGCACCGAACAAGGGACATTCAGTACTTC. Protein: CASSIEHRTRDIQYF. The chain is built from TRBV19 and TRBJ2-4, with D uncertain. The CDR3 extends over 15 amino acids. Germline-derived CDR1 and CDR2 are LNHDA and SQIVND (reference sequence). V was shortened by 0 bases and J by 8 bases, with 14 bases between the two germline ends.

The chain uses TRBV15 and TRBJ2-1, with TRBD2 matching 13 bases. The germline gives CDR1 LNHNV, CDR2 YYDKDF (reference sequence). V trimming: 3 bases; J trimming: 0 bases; junction bases outside the gene matches: 5. The length of the CDR3 is 18 residues. CDR3 nucleotide sequence: TGTGCCACCAGCAGGGGACTAGCGGGATTAAGCTCCTACAATGAGCAGTTCTTC. Translated: CATSRGLAGLSSYNEQFF.

This rearrangement joins TRBV7-9 to TRBJ2-7; tentative D call: TRBD1 (6 bases). The CDR3 loop spans 13 amino acids. Germline lookup yields CDR1 SEHNR and CDR2 FQNEAQ (reference sequence). V was pared by 5 bases and J by 3 bases, with 11 bases between. This CDR3 is CASSMQGSYEQYF. CDR3 coding DNA: TGTGCCAGCAGCATGCAGGGGAGCTACGAGCAGTACTTC.

The V gene is TRBV6-1, the J gene TRBJ2-5; TRBD2 matches at 8 bases. With V trimmed by 6 bases and J by 2 bases, 8 bases remained unmatched. The CDR3 totals 15 residues. Germline lookup yields CDR1 MNHNS and CDR2 SASEGT. The CDR3, as DNA: TGTGCCAGCAGGGAGGGACTAGGGAGACAAGAGACCCAGTACTTC. Translated: CASREGLGRQETQYF.

Ten or more counts support this clonotype. CDR3 DNA: TGCAGTGCTAGAGATCCCGGCGGGGAAAATGCGGAGACCCAGTACTTC. Translated, it gives CSARDPGGENAETQYF. V and J are TRBV20-1 and TRBJ2-5, with D perhaps TRBD2 (6 bases). Trimming removed 0 bases at V and 5 bases at J, with 19 bases between. There are 16 residues in the CDR3. From germline, CDR1 is DFQATT and CDR2 SNEGSKA (reference sequence).

This clonotype was counted only a few times. The V call is TRBV5-6, the J call TRBJ2-1; 8 nucleotides align to TRBD2. There are 16 residues in the CDR3. V dropped 0 bases and J dropped 3; count of bases not matched to a gene: 5. Looked up from germline, CDR1 is SGHDT and CDR2 is YYEEEE. The CDR3 bases are TGTGCCAGCAGCTTGGGCGCGGCGGGGGGCTACAATGAGCAGTTCTTC. Protein: CASSLGAAGGYNEQFF. Using reference TRBV5-6 and TRBJ2-1 for the parts outside the CDR3, the full variable domain is DAGVTQSPTHLIKTRGQQVTLRCSPKSGHDTVSWYQQALGQGPQFIFQYYEEEERQRGNFPDRFSGHQFPNYSSELNVNALLLGDSALYLCASSLGAAGGYNEQFFGPGTRLTVL.

There are a few counts of this clonotype. The chain combines TRBV9 with TRBJ2-2; TRBD2 agrees at 12 bases. This CDR3 contains 16 residues. Germline V gene data show CDR1 as SGDLS and CDR2 as YYNGEE. J lost 6 bases, V lost 0 bases, and 3 bases had no gene match. The CDR3 loop reads CASSVVASGGAGELFF. CDR3 coding DNA: TGTGCCAGCAGCGTAGTGGCTAGCGGGGGGGCCGGGGAGCTGTTTTTT.

The gene calls are TRBV6-5 and TRBJ2-7, with TRBD2 matching 11 bases. Germline V gene sequence: CDR1 MNHEY, CDR2 SVGAGI. The CDR3 extends over 15 amino acids. V lost 2 bases, J lost 1 base, and 1 base stayed unmatched. Written as DNA, the CDR3 is TGTGCCAGCAGTTACGTAGCGGGGGGGTCCTACGAGCAGTACTTC. Protein: CASSYVAGGSYEQYF.

This clonotype was counted between two and nine times. The rearrangement joins TRBV7-3 to TRBJ1-2, with a possible D match to TRBD1 (6 bases). Germline V CDR1 and CDR2: SGHTA, FQGTGA. The CDR3 contains 16 residues. V lost 5 bases and J lost 3, with 19 bases in between. In nucleotides, the CDR3 is TGTGCCAGCAGCCCAGGACAGCCCCGTGGGGACTATGGCTACACCTTC. Residues: CASSPGQPRGDYGYTF.

This clonotype was seen a handful of times. The chain carries TRBV2 and TRBJ2-3, with D perhaps TRBD1 (6 bases). Deletions cut 6 bases from V and 2 bases from J, with 12 bases between. CDR1 is SNHLY, CDR2 FYNNEI, per germline. CDR3 length: 14 amino acids. The CDR3 region is CASRLDSFTDTQYF. The CDR3, as DNA: TGTGCCAGCAGGCTGGACAGCTTCACAGATACGCAGTATTTT.

This clonotype was detected many times. This chain links TRBV20-1 with TRBJ1-3, with unresolved D. V was shortened by 7 bases and J by 0 bases, with 7 bases between the two germline ends. The CDR3 totals 12 residues. CDR1 is DFQATT and CDR2 is SNEGSKA in the germline V gene (reference sequence). The CDR3 is CSVSYSGNTIYF. CDR3 nucleotides: TGCAGTGTGTCCTACTCTGGAAACACCATATATTTT.

The sample holds a few counts of this clonotype. The chain links TRBV5-6 to TRBJ1-1; 9 bases are a match to TRBD1. Germline trimming cut 0 bases from V and 10 bases from J; bases unmatched to any gene: 4. This CDR3 spans 13 amino acids. Germline CDR1 SGHDT, CDR2 YYEEEE. CDR3 DNA: TGTGCCAGCAGCTTGGCCGGGACAGGGAGAGCTTTCTTT. It yields the protein CASSLAGTGRAFF.

The chain recombines TRBV5-5 with TRBJ1-2; 8 bases line up with TRBD1. V trimming: 0 bases; J trimming: 5 bases; junction bases outside the gene matches: 6. CDR1 and CDR2 (germline): SGHKS, YYEKEE (reference sequence). This CDR3 contains 15 residues. The CDR3 spells CASSLEATGVYGYTF. The CDR3 nucleotides read TGTGCCAGCAGCTTGGAGGCGACAGGGGTGTATGGCTACACCTTC.

The genes are TRBV6-1 and TRBJ2-7, with D tentatively TRBD1 or TRBD2 (5 bases each). CDR1 is MNHNS, CDR2 SASEGT, per germline. Trimming removed 2 bases at V and 2 bases at J, with 10 bases between. This CDR3 region has 14 residues. CDR3 in amino acids: CASSEWGGPYEQYF. CDR3 DNA sequence: TGTGCCAGCAGTGAATGGGGCGGGCCCTACGAGCAGTACTTC.